This is a list of T cell receptor beta chains from one sample in a study of beta chain features in type 1 diabetes. Profiling relied on immunoSEQ multiplex PCR, and the TCRdb table lists in-frame clones only, not all of them. The table records 400,000 to 450,000 clones, roughly 13% of them present only once. Material for sequencing was naive CD4+ T cells from blood. These receptors all stem from a man younger than 45 in good health. CDR3s include the opening cysteine and the closing phenylalanine or tryptophan. Each record gives: J gene, V gene, CDR3 length, CDR3 protein.

TRBJ1-1,TRBV30,15,CAWSVHGGARTEAFF
TRBJ2-1,TRBV7-3,21,CASSLLPRGTSGRFTGNEQFF
TRBJ1-1,TRBV30,15,CAWSPVAGSNTEAFF
TRBJ2-4,TRBV5-1,14,CASSPNRGGDIQYF
TRBJ2-2,TRBV6-5,12,CASSSHTGELFF
TRBJ2-1,TRBV6-5,15,CASSSRAGPHNEQFF
TRBJ2-1,TRBV30,14,CAWTRVRGYNEQFF
TRBJ2-1,TRBV29-1,14,CSVEAQGLYNEQFF
TRBJ2-3,TRBV18,13,CASSPGVADTQYF
TRBJ1-4,TRBV21-1,14,CASSRTRPNEKLFF
TRBJ2-7,TRBV13,15,CASSLGAGGLYEQYF
TRBJ2-1,TRBV30,11,CAWSVLYEQFF
TRBJ2-5,TRBV7-2,13,CASSRRYRETQYF
TRBJ1-1,TRBV7-9,17,CASSPEGMGGLVTEAFF
TRBJ2-4,TRBV7-8,17,CASSLESLGLAKNIQYF
TRBJ2-7,TRBV28,11,CAIRGPYEQYF
TRBJ2-3,TRBV15,16,CATSRLGVAGEDTQYF
TRBJ2-1,TRBV6-5,12,CASSEALYPTFF
TRBJ2-5,TRBV5-4,14,CASRRTGQAETQYF
TRBJ2-1,TRBV14,15,CASSQEQTFYNEQFF
TRBJ2-4,TRBV5-1,14,CASSSGQGTDIQYF
TRBJ2-3,TRBV6-5,13,CASGRGPTDTQYF
TRBJ2-3,TRBV4-1,17,CASSQDGAGGATDTQYF
TRBJ1-4,TRBV29-1,14,CSAIQTGTGEKLFF
TRBJ2-1,TRBV14,16,CASSPMASGGAHEQFF
TRBJ2-4,TRBV6-1,13,CASSDGYMRPQYF
TRBJ2-5,TRBV9,15,CASSVAGGLRETQYF